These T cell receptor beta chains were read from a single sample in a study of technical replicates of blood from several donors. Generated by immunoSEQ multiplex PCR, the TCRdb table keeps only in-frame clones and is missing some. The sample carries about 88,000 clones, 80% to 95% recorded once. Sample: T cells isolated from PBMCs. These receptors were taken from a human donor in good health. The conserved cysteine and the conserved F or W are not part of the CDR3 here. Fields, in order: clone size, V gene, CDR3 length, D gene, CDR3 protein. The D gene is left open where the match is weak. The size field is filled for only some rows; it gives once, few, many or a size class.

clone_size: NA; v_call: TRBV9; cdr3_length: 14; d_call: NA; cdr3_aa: ASSVGIGGKKETQY
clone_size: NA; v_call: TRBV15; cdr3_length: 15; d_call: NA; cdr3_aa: ATSRGSWGLGNQPQH
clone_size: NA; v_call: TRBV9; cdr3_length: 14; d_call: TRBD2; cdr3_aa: ASSMSGTSYYNEQF
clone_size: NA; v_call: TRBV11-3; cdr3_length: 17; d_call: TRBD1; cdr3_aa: ASSLDSATGTGGGREQY
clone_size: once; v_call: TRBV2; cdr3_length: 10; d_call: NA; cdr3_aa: ASSEATSEAF
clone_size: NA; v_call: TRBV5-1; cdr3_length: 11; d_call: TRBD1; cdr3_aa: ASRETGSHEQY
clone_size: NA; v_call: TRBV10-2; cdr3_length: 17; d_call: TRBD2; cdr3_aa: ASSDPLLAGGFSYNEQF
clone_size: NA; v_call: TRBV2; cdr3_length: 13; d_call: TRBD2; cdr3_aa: ASGERRGGADTQY
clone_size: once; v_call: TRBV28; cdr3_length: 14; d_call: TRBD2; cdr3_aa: ASSPSLAAFRETQY
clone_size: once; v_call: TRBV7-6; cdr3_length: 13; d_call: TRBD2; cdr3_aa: ASSAGTSGTNTQY
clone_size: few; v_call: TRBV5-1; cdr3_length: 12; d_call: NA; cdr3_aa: ASSLAAEDTEAF
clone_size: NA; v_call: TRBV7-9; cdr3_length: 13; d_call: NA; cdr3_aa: ASSRQQATNEKLF
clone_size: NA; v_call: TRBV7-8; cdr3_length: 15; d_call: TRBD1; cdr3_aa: ASSSPTGGSPGQPQH
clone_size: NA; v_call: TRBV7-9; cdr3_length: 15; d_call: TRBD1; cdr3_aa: ASSPSGGTGVLNEQF
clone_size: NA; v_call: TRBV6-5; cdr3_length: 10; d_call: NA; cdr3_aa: ASGTWGEKLF
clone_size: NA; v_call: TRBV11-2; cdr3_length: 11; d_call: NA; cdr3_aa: ASRTGFGYGYT
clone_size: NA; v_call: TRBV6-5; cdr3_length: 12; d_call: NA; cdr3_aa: ASSLQGLGNTIY
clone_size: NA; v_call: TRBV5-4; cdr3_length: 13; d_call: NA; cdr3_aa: ASSLESVSYNEQF
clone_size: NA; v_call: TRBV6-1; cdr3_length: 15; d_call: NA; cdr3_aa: ASSGVSRSDRTDTQY
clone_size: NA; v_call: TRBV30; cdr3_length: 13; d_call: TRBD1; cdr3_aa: APQTGTGLGYGYT
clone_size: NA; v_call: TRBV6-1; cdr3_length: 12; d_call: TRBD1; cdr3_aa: ASSWGQGPYGYT
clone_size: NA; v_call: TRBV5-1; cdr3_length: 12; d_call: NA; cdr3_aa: ASSLGVYTDTQY
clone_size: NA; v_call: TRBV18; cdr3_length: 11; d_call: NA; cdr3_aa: ASSPERGNTIY
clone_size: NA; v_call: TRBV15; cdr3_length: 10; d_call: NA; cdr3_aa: ATSRDQVTQY
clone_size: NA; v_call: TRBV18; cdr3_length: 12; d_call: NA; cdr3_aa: ASSPPGRDQPQH
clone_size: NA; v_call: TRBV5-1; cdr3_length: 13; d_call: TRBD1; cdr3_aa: ASSLTGTASYEQY
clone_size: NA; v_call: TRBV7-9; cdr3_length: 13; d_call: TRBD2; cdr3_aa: ATASGKGRNYEQY
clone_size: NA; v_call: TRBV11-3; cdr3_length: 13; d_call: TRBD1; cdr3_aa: ASSRRTGSTDTQY
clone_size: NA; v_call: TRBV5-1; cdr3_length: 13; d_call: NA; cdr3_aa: ASSPRQHPNTEAF
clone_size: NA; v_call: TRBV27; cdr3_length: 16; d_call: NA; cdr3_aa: ASSLSGRGLSGNQPQH
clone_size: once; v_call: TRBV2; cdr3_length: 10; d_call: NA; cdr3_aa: ASSTRRGEQF
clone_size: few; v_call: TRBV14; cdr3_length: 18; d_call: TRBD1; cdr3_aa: ASSQSYRGTGSTIAYEQY
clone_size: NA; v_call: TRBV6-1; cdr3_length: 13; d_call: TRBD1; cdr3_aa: ASIGTAADFYGYT
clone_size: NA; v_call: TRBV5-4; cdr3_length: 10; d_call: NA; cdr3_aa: ASSPWMGGYT
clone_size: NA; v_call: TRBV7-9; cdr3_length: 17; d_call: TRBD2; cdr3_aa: ASSGPGLFTGGPEETQY
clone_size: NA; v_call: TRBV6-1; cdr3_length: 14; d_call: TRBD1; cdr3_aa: ASSGLDRSSNQPQH
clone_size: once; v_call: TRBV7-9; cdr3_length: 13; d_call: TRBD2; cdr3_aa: ASSRGGSSLDTQY